This T cell receptor beta chain came from a study of OX40 agonist ivuxolimab in advanced cancers. Exclusion applied to patients with autoimmune disease history or systemic immunosuppression. Using immunoSEQ multiplex PCR, the repertoire was profiled, and TCRdb retains in-frame clones only, with some absent. The repertoire holds around 62,000 clones, with approximately 91% as singletons. The CDR3 runs to 15 residues. V was clipped by 5 bases and J by 2 bases, with 13 bases between them. Germline CDR1 and CDR2: SGHTA and FQGNSA. V is TRBV7-2 and J is TRBJ2-4; D remains ambiguous. The sample consisted of CD4+ or CD8+ T cells sorted from blood, taken in a trial of the OX40 agonist ivuxolimab. The receptor was isolated from an adult with an advanced solid tumor such as melanoma, head and neck, liver or kidney cancer. CDR3 DNA sequence: TGTGCCAGCAGCCCACGCCGCGCGCCCAAAAACATTCAGTACTTC. Translated, it gives CASSPRRAPKNIQYF.